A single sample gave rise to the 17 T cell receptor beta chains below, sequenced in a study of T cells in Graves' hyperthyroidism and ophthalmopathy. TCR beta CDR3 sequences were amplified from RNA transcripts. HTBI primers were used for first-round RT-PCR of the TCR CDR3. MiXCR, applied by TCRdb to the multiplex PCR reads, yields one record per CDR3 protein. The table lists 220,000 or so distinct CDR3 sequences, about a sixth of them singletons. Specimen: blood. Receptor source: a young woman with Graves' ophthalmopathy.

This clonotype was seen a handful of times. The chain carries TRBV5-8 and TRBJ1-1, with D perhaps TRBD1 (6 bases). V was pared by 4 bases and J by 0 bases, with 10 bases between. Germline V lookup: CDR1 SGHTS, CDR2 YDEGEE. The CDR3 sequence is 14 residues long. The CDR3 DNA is TGTGCCAGCAGCGAACAGGGCTTGAACACTGAAGCTTTCTTT. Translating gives CASSEQGLNTEAFF.

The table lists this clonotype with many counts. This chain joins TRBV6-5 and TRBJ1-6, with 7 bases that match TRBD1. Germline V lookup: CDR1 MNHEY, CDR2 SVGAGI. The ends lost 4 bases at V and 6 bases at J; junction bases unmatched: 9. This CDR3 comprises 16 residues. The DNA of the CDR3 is TGTGCCAGCAGTTTACCCGCAGGGACAGCTAATTCACCCCTCCACTTT. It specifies CASSLPAGTANSPLHF.

CDR3 DNA sequence: TGCGCCAGCAGAAAGGAGGGCTCCTACAATGAGCAGTTCTTC. This translates into CASRKEGSYNEQFF. This sequence joins TRBV5-1 and TRBJ2-1; maybe TRBD2 (6 bases). V lost 5 bases and J lost 0, with 9 bases in between. Germline lookup yields CDR1 SGHRS and CDR2 YFSETQ. This CDR3 region has 14 residues.

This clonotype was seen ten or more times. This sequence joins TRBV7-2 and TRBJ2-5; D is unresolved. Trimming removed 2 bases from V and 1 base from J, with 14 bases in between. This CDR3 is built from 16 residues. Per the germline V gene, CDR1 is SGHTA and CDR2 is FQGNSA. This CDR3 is CASSLWLRNPQETQYF. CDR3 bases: TGTGCCAGCAGCTTATGGCTGCGCAACCCCCAAGAGACCCAGTACTTC.

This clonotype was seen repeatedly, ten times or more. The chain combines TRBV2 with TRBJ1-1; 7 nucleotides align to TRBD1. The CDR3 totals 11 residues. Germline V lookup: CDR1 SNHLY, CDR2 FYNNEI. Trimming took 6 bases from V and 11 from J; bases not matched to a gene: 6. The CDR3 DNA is TGTGCCAGCAGACGACAGGGTTCGGCTTTCTTT. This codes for CASRRQGSAFF.

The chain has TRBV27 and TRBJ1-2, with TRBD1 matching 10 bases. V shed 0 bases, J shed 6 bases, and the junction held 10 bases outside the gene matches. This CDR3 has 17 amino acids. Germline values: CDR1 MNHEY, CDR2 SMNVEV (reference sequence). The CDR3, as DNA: TGTGCCAGCAGTTTATCCGGGACAGGGGATTTATCTAATGGCTACACCTTC. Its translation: CASSLSGTGDLSNGYTF.

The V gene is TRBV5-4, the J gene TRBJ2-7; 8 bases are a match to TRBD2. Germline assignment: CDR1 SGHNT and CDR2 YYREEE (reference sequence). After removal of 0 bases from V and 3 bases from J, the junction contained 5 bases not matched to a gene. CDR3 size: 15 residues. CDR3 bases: TGTGCCAGCAGCTTGGGTAGCGGGAATGGCTACGAGCAGTACTTC. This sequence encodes CASSLGSGNGYEQYF.

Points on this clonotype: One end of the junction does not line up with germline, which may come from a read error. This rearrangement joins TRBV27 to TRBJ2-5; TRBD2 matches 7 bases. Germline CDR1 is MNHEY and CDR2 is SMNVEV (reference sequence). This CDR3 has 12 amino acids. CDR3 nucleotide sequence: TGCGCTAGCGGAGTGTACCAAGAGACCCAGTACTTC. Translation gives CASGVYQETQYF.

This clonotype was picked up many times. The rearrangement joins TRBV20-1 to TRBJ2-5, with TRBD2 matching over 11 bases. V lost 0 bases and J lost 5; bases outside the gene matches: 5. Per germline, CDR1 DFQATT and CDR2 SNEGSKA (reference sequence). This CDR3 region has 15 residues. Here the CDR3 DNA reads TGCAGTGCTAGAGATTTTAGCGGGGGGGCCGAGACCCAGTACTTC. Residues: CSARDFSGGAETQYF.

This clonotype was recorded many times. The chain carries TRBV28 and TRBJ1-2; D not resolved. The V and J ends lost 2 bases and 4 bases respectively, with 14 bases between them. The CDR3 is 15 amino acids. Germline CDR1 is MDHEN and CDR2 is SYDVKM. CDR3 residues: CASSLPTEITYGYTF. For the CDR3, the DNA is TGTGCCAGCAGTTTACCTACGGAGATTACCTATGGCTACACCTTC.

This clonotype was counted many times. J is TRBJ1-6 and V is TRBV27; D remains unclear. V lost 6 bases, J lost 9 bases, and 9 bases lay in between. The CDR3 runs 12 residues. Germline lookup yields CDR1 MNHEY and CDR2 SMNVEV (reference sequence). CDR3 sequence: CASSARASPLHF. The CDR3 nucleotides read TGTGCCAGCAGCGCCCGGGCTTCACCCCTCCACTTT.

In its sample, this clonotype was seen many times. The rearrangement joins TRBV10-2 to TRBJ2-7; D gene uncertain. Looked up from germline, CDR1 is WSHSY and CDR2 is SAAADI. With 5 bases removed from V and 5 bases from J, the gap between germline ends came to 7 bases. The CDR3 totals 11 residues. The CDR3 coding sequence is TGCGCCAGCAGTCATACTAACGAGCAGTACTTC. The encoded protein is CASSHTNEQYF.

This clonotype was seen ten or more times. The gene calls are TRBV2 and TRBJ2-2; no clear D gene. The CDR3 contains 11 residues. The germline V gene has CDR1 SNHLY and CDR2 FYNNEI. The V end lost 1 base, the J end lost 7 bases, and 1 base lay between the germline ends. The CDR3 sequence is CASSEDGELFF. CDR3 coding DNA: TGTGCCAGCAGTGAAGACGGGGAGCTGTTTTTT.

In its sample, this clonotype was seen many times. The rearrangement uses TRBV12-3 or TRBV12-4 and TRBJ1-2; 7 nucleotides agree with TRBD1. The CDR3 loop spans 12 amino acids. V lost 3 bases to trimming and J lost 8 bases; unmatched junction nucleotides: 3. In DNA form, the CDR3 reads TGTGCCAGCAGTTTGAGGGGGCGCGGCTACACCTTC. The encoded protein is CASSLRGRGYTF.

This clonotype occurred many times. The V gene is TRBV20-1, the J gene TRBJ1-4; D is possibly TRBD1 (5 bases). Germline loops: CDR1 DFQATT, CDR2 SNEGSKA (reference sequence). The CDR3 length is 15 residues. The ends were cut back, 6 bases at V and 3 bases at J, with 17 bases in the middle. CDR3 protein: CSASGTQGANEKLFF. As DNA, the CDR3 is TGCAGTGCGTCCGGGACCCAAGGGGCTAATGAAAAACTGTTTTTT.

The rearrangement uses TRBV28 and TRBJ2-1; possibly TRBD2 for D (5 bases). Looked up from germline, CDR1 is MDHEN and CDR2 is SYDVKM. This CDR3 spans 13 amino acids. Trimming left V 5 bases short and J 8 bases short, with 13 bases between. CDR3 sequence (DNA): TGTGCCAGCAGTCTTGGGAGTATGGATGAGCAGTTCTTC. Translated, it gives CASSLGSMDEQFF. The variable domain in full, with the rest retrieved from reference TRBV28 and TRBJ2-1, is DVKVTQSSRYLVKRTGEKVFLECVQDMDHENMFWYRQDPGLGLRLIYFSYDVKMKEKGDIPEGYSVSREKKERFSLILESASTNQTSMYLCASSLGSMDEQFFGPGTRLTVL.

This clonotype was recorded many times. The DNA for the CDR3 is TGTGCCAGCAGCCGACTAGCGGGAGATAATGAGCAGTTCTTC. It is translated as CASSRLAGDNEQFF. The V call is TRBV3-1, the J call TRBJ2-1, with 12 bases that match TRBD2. The CDR3 covers 14 residues. Germline-derived CDR1 and CDR2 are LGHDT and YNNKEL (reference sequence). Trimming at V came to 4 bases and at J to 7 bases, leaving 2 bases not matched to a gene.